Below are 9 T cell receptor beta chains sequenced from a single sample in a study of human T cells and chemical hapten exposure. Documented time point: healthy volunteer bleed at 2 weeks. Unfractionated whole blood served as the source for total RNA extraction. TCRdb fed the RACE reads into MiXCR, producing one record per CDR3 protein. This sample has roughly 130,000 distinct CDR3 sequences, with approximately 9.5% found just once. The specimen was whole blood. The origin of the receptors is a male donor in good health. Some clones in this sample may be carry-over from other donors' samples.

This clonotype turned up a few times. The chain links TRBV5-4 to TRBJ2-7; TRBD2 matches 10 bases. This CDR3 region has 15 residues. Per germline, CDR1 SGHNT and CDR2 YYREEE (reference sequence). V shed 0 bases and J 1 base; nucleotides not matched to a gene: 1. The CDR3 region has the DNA TGTGCCAGCAGCTTGGCTAGCGGGAGTTCCTACGAGCAGTACTTC. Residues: CASSLASGSSYEQYF.

DNA of the CDR3: TGCGCCAGCAGCCAGAGACAGGGAGTAAAGGTAGAGACCCAGTACTTC. It translates to CASSQRQGVKVETQYF. The chain has TRBV5-1 and TRBJ2-5; 7 bases match TRBD1. This CDR3 is built from 16 residues. V gave up 4 bases and J gave up 4 bases; unmatched junction bases: 13. Germline-derived CDR1 and CDR2 are SGHRS and YFSETQ.

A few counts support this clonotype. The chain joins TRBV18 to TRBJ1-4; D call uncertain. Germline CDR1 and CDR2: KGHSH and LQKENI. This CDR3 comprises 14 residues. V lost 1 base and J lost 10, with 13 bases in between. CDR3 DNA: TGTGCCAGCTCACCACGATCCAGCGAAGGAAAACTGTTTTTT. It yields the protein CASSPRSSEGKLFF.

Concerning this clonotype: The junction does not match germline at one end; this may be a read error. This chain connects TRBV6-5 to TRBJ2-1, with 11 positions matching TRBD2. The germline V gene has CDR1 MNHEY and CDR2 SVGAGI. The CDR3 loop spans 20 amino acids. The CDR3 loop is CASSYRVASGGSSSYNGQFF. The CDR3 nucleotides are TGTGCCAGCAGTTACCGTGTGGCTAGCGGGGGGTCGAGCTCCTACAATGGGCAGTTCTTC.

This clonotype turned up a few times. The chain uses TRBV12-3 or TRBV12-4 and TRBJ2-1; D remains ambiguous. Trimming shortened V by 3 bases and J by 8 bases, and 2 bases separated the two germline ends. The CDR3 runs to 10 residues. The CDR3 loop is CASSFDEQFF. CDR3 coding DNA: TGTGCCAGCAGTTTCGATGAGCAGTTCTTC.

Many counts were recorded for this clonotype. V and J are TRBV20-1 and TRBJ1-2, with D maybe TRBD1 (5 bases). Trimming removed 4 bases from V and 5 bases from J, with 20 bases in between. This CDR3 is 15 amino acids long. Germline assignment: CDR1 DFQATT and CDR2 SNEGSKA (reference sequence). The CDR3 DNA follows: TGCAGTGCTACCCGAACCCGGGACTCTGGGTATGGCTACACCTTC. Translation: CSATRTRDSGYGYTF.

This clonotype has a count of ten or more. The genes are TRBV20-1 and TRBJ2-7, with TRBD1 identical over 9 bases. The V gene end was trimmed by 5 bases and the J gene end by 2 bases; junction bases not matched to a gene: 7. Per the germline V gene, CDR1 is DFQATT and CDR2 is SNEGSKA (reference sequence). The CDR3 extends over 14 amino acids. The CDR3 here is CSARSGQGAYEQYF. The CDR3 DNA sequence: TGCAGTGCTCGCTCGGGACAGGGTGCCTACGAGCAGTACTTC.

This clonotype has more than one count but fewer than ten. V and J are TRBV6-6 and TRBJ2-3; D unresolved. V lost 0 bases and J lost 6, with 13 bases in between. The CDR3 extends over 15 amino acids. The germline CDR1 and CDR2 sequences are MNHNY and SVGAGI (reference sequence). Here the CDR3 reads CASSYSGSQTDTQYF. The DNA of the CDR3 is TGTGCCAGCAGTTACTCGGGATCACAGACGGATACGCAGTATTTT.

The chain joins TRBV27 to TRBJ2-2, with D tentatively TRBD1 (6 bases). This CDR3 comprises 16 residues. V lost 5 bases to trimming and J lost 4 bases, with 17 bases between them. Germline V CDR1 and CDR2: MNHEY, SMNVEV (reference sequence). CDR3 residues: CASSDEAGDGTGELFF. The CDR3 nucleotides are TGTGCCAGCAGTGATGAGGCAGGGGATGGCACCGGGGAGCTGTTTTTT.